This paragraph reports one T cell receptor beta chain. The sample is drawn from a study of T cell changes during pregnancy in multiple sclerosis. CDR1 and CDR2 (germline): SGHVS, FQNEAQ. This CDR3 comprises 14 residues. Trimming took 6 bases from V and 0 from J, leaving 10 bases between them. Measured with immunoSEQ multiplex PCR; TCRdb has only the in-frame clones, and not every one. The table lists around 81,000 clones, roughly 90% of them singletons, with 3.7% in the top ten. The sequence was collected from a female donor in good health, enrolled as a control in a pregnancy study. This chain joins TRBV7-8 and TRBJ2-3, with D possibly being TRBD2 (6 bases). The sample was peripheral blood, taken after pregnancy. CDR3 amino acids: CASSWGGSTDTQYF. CDR3 in DNA: TGTGCCAGCAGTTGGGGAGGTAGCACAGATACGCAGTATTTT.